A single sample is the source of the 27 T cell receptor beta chains below, sequenced in a study of vaccination and CD4 T cells after COVID-19. For these TCRs, the target antigens are not known. Cultured CD4+ T-cell DNA underwent Oncomine TCR Beta short-read sequencing. From the PCR reads, TCRdb called clonotypes with MiXCR, one entry per CDR3 protein. The profile shows more than 10,000 distinct CDR3 sequences, 25% to 40% of them singletons. Treatment noted: approximately nine-day PBMC culture with coronavirus spike peptide pools or control peptides (ViraFEST assay). This sample comprised CD4+ T cells from blood, cultured in vitro, obtained after SARS-CoV-2 vaccination. These receptors all stem from a human donor who had recovered from COVID-19.

V gene TRBV27 combines with J gene TRBJ2-1, with TRBD2 identical over 13 bases. The CDR3 totals 15 residues. Germline assignment: CDR1 MNHEY and CDR2 SMNVEV (reference sequence). Germline trimming cut 5 bases from V and 13 bases from J; bases unmatched to any gene: 11. DNA for the CDR3: TGTGCCAGCAGTCCAACCGGGACTAGCGGGGACCCTCAGTTCTTC. Translating gives CASSPTGTSGDPQFF.

The rearrangement links TRBV7-9 to TRBJ1-3; no clear D. Germline CDR1 is SEHNR and CDR2 is FQNEAQ (reference sequence). Trimming took off 4 bases at V and 4 bases at J, with 11 bases between the two ends. CDR3 length: 14 residues. The CDR3 here is CASSSGSTGNTIYF. The CDR3 coding sequence is TGTGCCAGCAGCTCCGGGTCTACCGGAAACACCATATATTTT.

The rearrangement links TRBV14 to TRBJ2-3; 10 bases match TRBD2. Germline CDR1 SGHDN, CDR2 FVKESK. V shed 4 bases, J shed 5 bases, and the junction held 9 bases outside the gene matches. The length of the CDR3 is 16 residues. The CDR3 region is CASSPQPGLAIDTQYF. The DNA of the CDR3 is TGTGCCAGCAGCCCTCAACCGGGACTAGCGATAGATACGCAGTATTTT.

V usage is TRBV6-5 and J usage is TRBJ1-3; D may be TRBD1 (5 bases). This CDR3 comprises 17 residues. V was trimmed by 3 bases and J by 1 base, leaving 16 bases between them. Per germline, CDR1 MNHEY and CDR2 SVGAGI. CDR3 sequence (DNA): TGTGCCAGCAGTTATCGACACCCAGGGATTTCTGGAAACACCATATATTTT. Translated, it gives CASSYRHPGISGNTIYF.

This clonotype was counted between two and nine times. The chain uses TRBV7-3 and TRBJ2-3; TRBD1 matches at 9 bases. The CDR3 spans 15 residues. Germline loops: CDR1 SGHTA, CDR2 FQGTGA. With V trimmed by 1 base and J by 4 bases, 3 bases remained unmatched. The CDR3 nucleotides are TGTGCCAGCAGCTTAAGACAGGGGGGGGCAGATACGCAGTATTTT. This codes for CASSLRQGGADTQYF.

The rearrangement uses TRBV6-1 and TRBJ2-2; the match to TRBD2 covers 11 bases. The germline CDR1 and CDR2 sequences are MNHNS and SASEGT. The length of the CDR3 is 15 residues. Trimming at V came to 6 bases and at J to 7 bases, leaving 7 bases not matched to a gene. The CDR3 DNA is TGTGCCAGCAGGACTAGCGGGACATCGGGCGGGGAGCTGTTTTTT. This gives the protein CASRTSGTSGGELFF.

The table lists this clonotype with a few counts. The V gene is TRBV7-2, the J gene TRBJ2-7, with 7 bases aligning to TRBD1. With 2 bases clipped from V and 0 bases from J, the junction kept 4 bases outside the gene matches. The CDR3 sequence is 15 residues long. CDR1 is SGHTA, CDR2 FQGNSA, per germline. The CDR3 DNA sequence: TGTGCCAGCAGCTTACAGGGGGTGGTCTCCTACGAGCAGTACTTC. This codes for CASSLQGVVSYEQYF.

The CDR3 nucleotides are TGCGCCAGCAGCTTTTCTGGCGGGGCCTCCTACGAGCAGTACTTC. Its protein product is CASSFSGGASYEQYF. The chain combines TRBV5-1 with TRBJ2-7, with D possibly being TRBD2 (6 bases). Between the trimmed V and J ends, which lost 2 bases and 0 bases, there was a span of 12 bases. The germline CDR1 and CDR2 sequences are SGHRS and YFSETQ. There are 15 residues in the CDR3. Together with reference TRBV5-1 and TRBJ2-7, the CDR3 gives the full variable domain: KAGVTQTPRYLIKTRGQQVTLSCSPISGHRSVSWYQQTPGQGLQFLFEYFSETQRNKGNFPGRFSGRQFSNSRSEMNVSTLELGDSALYLCASSFSGGASYEQYFGPGTRLTVT.

This clonotype counts as large. V gene TRBV20-1 combines with J gene TRBJ2-3; D is uncertain. Looked up from germline, CDR1 is DFQATT and CDR2 is SNEGSKA (reference sequence). This CDR3 comprises 14 residues. V shed 6 bases and J shed 3 bases, with 16 bases lying between them. CDR3 protein: CSAKGLLLTDTQYF. The CDR3 nucleotides are TGCAGTGCAAAAGGCCTCCTCCTGACAGATACGCAGTATTTT.

V is TRBV20-1 and J is TRBJ1-1, with 9 bases that match TRBD1. The V and J ends lost 3 bases and 4 bases, in that order; junction bases with no gene match: 9. Germline V gives CDR1 DFQATT, CDR2 SNEGSKA (reference sequence). The CDR3 is 15 residues long. This CDR3 reads CSASGGQGTGTEAFF. In nucleotides, the CDR3 is TGCAGTGCTAGTGGGGGACAGGGAACGGGCACTGAAGCTTTCTTT.

This chain uses TRBV20-1 with TRBJ1-2; D is uncertain. The CDR3 consists of 12 residues. Deletions cut 6 bases from V and 4 bases from J, with 12 bases between. The germline V gene has CDR1 DFQATT and CDR2 SNEGSKA (reference sequence). The CDR3 loop reads CSAPPGAYGYTF. The CDR3 DNA is TGCAGTGCCCCACCGGGAGCCTATGGCTACACCTTC.

This clonotype showed up just a few times. The chain carries TRBV6-5 and TRBJ2-5; the D gene is possibly TRBD2 (6 bases). Germline V lookup: CDR1 MNHEY, CDR2 SVGAGI. Trimming stripped 0 bases from V and 5 bases from J, with 19 bases between. The CDR3 totals 17 residues. The CDR3 protein is CASSYSGQGGLGETQYF. The DNA for the CDR3 is TGTGCCAGCAGTTACTCGGGGCAGGGAGGATTGGGGGAGACCCAGTACTTC.

A few counts support this clonotype. CDR3 in DNA: TGTGCCAGCAACCGGGGGCAGGGAAACACCATATATTTT. This gives the protein CASNRGQGNTIYF. The chain uses TRBV28 and TRBJ1-3; D might be TRBD1 (6 bases). CDR3 size: 13 residues. Germline CDR1 is MDHEN and CDR2 is SYDVKM. V was clipped by 7 bases and J by 4 bases, with 11 bases between them.

This clonotype was detected only a few times. The V and J genes are TRBV7-6 and TRBJ2-6; D remains ambiguous. The germline V gene encodes CDR1 SGHVS and CDR2 FNYEAQ. The CDR3 sequence is 15 residues long. V was cut by 4 bases and J by 4 bases, with 11 bases left in between. CDR3 sequence (DNA): TGTGCCAGCAGCTCCTCTAGGGCAGGGGCCAACGTCCTGACTTTC. It translates to CASSSSRAGANVLTF.

V is TRBV19 and J is TRBJ2-1; 14 bases agree with TRBD2. Germline-derived CDR1 and CDR2 are LNHDA and SQIVND (reference sequence). The ends lost 3 bases at V and 3 bases at J; junction bases unmatched: 7. The CDR3 totals 18 residues. CDR3 in DNA: TGTGCCAGTAGTATGGGACTAGCGGGAGTCGCAGGCTACAATGAGCAGTTCTTC. Translated, it gives CASSMGLAGVAGYNEQFF.

This clonotype was picked up a small number of times. V and J are TRBV7-3 and TRBJ2-3; TRBD2 matches at 7 bases. V gave up 2 bases and J gave up 0 bases; unmatched junction bases: 2. CDR1 and CDR2 from the germline V gene are SGHTA and FQGTGA. CDR3 length: 15 amino acids. The DNA of the CDR3 is TGTGCCAGCAGCTTATCAGCGGGGAGCACAGATACGCAGTATTTT. Translation: CASSLSAGSTDTQYF.

This clonotype was detected only once. The chain recombines TRBV7-9 with TRBJ2-6, with a possible D match to TRBD2 (5 bases). V dropped 3 bases and J dropped 4 bases, with 19 bases sitting between them. The CDR3 totals 18 residues. Germline loops: CDR1 SEHNR, CDR2 FQNEAQ (reference sequence). Here the CDR3 DNA reads TGTGCCAGCAGCTTCGGGGATCGGCTGGCGACGGGGGCCAACGTCCTGACTTTC. Protein product: CASSFGDRLATGANVLTF.

About this clonotype: A read error may account for a junction end that differs from germline. The genes are TRBV11-2 and TRBJ2-5; D is possibly TRBD1 or TRBD2 (7 bases each). This CDR3 is 15 amino acids long. Germline assignment: CDR1 SGHAT and CDR2 FQNNGV. CDR3 protein: CACSPGGGRQETQYF. Written as DNA, the CDR3 is TGTGCCTGCAGCCCAGGGGGGGGGAGGCAAGAGACCCAGTACTTC.

This chain links TRBV20-1 with TRBJ2-3, with D tentatively TRBD2 (6 bases). V lost 3 bases to trimming and J lost 0 bases, with 19 bases between them. The CDR3 consists of 17 residues. Germline V lookup: CDR1 DFQATT, CDR2 SNEGSKA (reference sequence). For the CDR3, the DNA is TGCAGTGCTAGGGGCCCCAAAATGAGCGGGAGCACAGATACGCAGTATTTT. It encodes CSARGPKMSGSTDTQYF.

V usage is TRBV30 and J usage is TRBJ2-3; a possible D gene is TRBD1 (5 bases). CDR1 is GTSNPN and CDR2 is SVGIG in the germline V gene (reference sequence). The germline V and J ends were trimmed by 3 bases and 4 bases, with 20 bases remaining between them. This CDR3 is 16 amino acids long. CDR3 DNA sequence: TGTGCCTGGAGCGATGGGGCTATTGGGAATGCAGATACGCAGTATTTT. Amino acid sequence: CAWSDGAIGNADTQYF.

The chain is built from TRBV7-2 and TRBJ1-5; unclear D gene. CDR3 length: 14 residues. Germline V lookup: CDR1 SGHTA, CDR2 FQGNSA. V was trimmed by 0 bases and J by 2 bases, leaving 5 bases between them. The CDR3 bases are TGTGCCAGCAGCTTAGCGGGCGGCAATCAGCCCCAGCATTTT. It specifies CASSLAGGNQPQHF.

In its sample, this clonotype was seen a few times. V usage is TRBV12-3 or TRBV12-4 and J usage is TRBJ2-3; a possible D gene is TRBD1 (5 bases). The CDR3 length is 16 residues. Trimming stripped 1 base from V and 3 bases from J, with 14 bases between. This CDR3 reads CASSLGAGMRTDTQYF. For the CDR3, the DNA is TGTGCCAGCAGTTTAGGGGCAGGGATGCGGACAGATACGCAGTATTTT.

This clonotype turned up a few times. This chain connects TRBV7-8 to TRBJ2-2; no clear D. Germline V CDR1 and CDR2: SGHVS, FQNEAQ. Trimming took off 4 bases at V and 6 bases at J, with 18 bases between the two ends. The CDR3 sequence is 16 residues long. This CDR3 reads CASSYPASGVPGELFF. The CDR3 DNA reads TGTGCCAGCAGCTACCCCGCTTCAGGAGTCCCCGGGGAGCTGTTTTTT.

The chain links TRBV19 to TRBJ1-1; D gene unclear. Per germline, CDR1 LNHDA and CDR2 SQIVND (reference sequence). V lost 6 bases and J lost 1, with 21 bases in between. The CDR3 contains 17 residues. CDR3 region: CASSLLNRRGGNTEAFF. The DNA of the CDR3 is TGTGCCAGTAGCCTCCTAAATCGACGGGGAGGGAACACTGAAGCTTTCTTT.

The chain has TRBV6-1 and TRBJ1-2, with unresolved D. There are 17 residues in the CDR3. Germline V CDR1 and CDR2: MNHNS, SASEGT. V lost 7 bases and J 2 bases, leaving 23 bases between the germline ends. CDR3 DNA: TGTGCCAGCACTAATTCGGATTCTGTAGGAGTCAACTATGGCTACACCTTC. Translating gives CASTNSDSVGVNYGYTF.

This chain links TRBV6-5 with TRBJ2-1; 11 positions match TRBD1. There are 17 residues in the CDR3. V gave up 0 bases and J gave up 6 bases; unmatched junction bases: 7. CDR1 and CDR2 from the germline V gene are MNHEY and SVGAGI. The CDR3 spells CASSYSAGTGGGNEQFF. The CDR3 nucleotides are TGTGCCAGCAGTTACTCGGCCGGGACAGGGGGTGGCAATGAGCAGTTCTTC.

In its sample, this clonotype was seen a few times. The V call is TRBV7-2, the J call TRBJ1-2; no reliable D call. The CDR3 spans 14 residues. Deletions cut 5 bases from V and 1 base from J, with 11 bases between. In germline, CDR1 is SGHTA, CDR2 FQGNSA. CDR3 residues: CASSPQQDNYGYTF. The DNA for the CDR3 is TGTGCCAGCAGCCCCCAACAAGATAACTATGGCTACACCTTC.